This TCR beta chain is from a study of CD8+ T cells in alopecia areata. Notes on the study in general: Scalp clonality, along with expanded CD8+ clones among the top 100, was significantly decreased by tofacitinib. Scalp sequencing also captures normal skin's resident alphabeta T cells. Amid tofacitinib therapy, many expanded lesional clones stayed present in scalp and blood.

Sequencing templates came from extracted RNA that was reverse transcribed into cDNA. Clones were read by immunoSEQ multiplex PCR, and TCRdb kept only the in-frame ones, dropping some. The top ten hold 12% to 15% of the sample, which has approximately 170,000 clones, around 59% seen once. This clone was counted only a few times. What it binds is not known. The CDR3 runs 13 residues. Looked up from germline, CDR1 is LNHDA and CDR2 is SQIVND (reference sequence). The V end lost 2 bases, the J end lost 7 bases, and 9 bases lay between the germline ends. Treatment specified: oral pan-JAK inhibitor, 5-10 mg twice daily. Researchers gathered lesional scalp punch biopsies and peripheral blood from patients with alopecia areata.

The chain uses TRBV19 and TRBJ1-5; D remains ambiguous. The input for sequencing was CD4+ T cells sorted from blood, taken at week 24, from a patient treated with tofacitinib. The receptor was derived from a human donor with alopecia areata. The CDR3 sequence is CASSILWKQPQHF. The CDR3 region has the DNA TGTGCCAGTAGTATACTATGGAAGCAGCCCCAGCATTTT.